The 12 T cell receptor beta chains reported below all come from one sample, sequenced in a study of blood T cell repertoires in COVID-19. TCRdb keeps only in-frame clones here, not all; method: immunoSEQ multiplex PCR. This table holds around 67,000 clones, roughly 77% found once. The sequencing sample was made of peripheral blood. The receptor set was obtained from a human donor in a cohort sampled during active COVID-19.

The chain is built from TRBV12-3 or TRBV12-4 and TRBJ2-7; tentatively, D is TRBD1 (5 bases). V was trimmed by 5 bases and J by 4 bases, leaving 9 bases between them. CDR3 size: 12 residues. Here the CDR3 DNA reads TGTGCCAGCAGTAGCCAGGGATACGAGCAGTACTTC. Translation: CASSSQGYEQYF.

This clone was detected once. The CDR3 here is CAWSPQGDTEAFF. The CDR3, as DNA: TGTGCCTGGAGTCCACAGGGGGACACTGAAGCTTTCTTT. The genes are TRBV30 and TRBJ1-1, with 8 bases aligning to TRBD1. Unmatched junction bases numbered 2, after V lost 2 bases and J lost 3 bases. There are 13 residues in the CDR3. Germline CDR1 and CDR2: GTSNPN and SVGIG (reference sequence).

This clone was seen a handful of times. The genes are TRBV28 and TRBJ2-7; 13 bases are shared with TRBD2. CDR3 size: 15 residues. J gave up 4 bases and V 7 bases, and 7 bases lay outside the gene matches. Per the germline V gene, CDR1 is MDHEN and CDR2 is SYDVKM. The CDR3 nucleotides are TGTGCCAGCACCTCACCGGGACTAGCGGGATACGAGCAGTACTTC. Protein: CASTSPGLAGYEQYF.

This clone was observed a single time. J is TRBJ2-7 and V is TRBV7-2; TRBD2 aligns across 12 bases. The V gene end was trimmed by 6 bases and the J gene end by 0 bases; junction bases not matched to a gene: 6. Per the germline V gene, CDR1 is SGHTA and CDR2 is FQGNSA. The CDR3 is 16 amino acids. DNA of the CDR3: TGTGCCAGCAGACTAGCGGGAGGTCTCCGCTCCTACGAGCAGTACTTC. This sequence encodes CASRLAGGLRSYEQYF.

V usage is TRBV11-2 and J usage is TRBJ2-3; 10 bases align to TRBD1. V lost 5 bases to trimming and J lost 3 bases; unmatched junction nucleotides: 5. The CDR3 has 15 residues. Germline CDR1 is SGHAT and CDR2 is FQNNGV. The CDR3 here is CASSLGQGGTDTQYF. In DNA, the CDR3 is TGTGCCAGCAGCCTTGGACAGGGGGGGACAGATACGCAGTATTTT. The full variable domain, in which reference TRBV11-2 and TRBJ2-3 provide the parts outside the CDR3, is EAGVAQSPRYKIIEKRQSVAFWCNPISGHATLYWYQQILGQGPKLLIQFQNNGVVDDSQLPKDRFSAERLKGVDSTLKIQPAKLEDSAVYLCASSLGQGGTDTQYFGPGTRLTVL.

This clone was recorded once. The chain recombines TRBV6-2 or TRBV6-3 with TRBJ2-1; weak D call: TRBD2 (6 bases). CDR1 is MNHEY and CDR2 is SVGEGT in the germline V gene. The CDR3 spans 18 residues. V lost 3 bases to trimming and J lost 5 bases, with 23 bases between them. CDR3 bases: TGTGCCAGCAGTTATAAGCCCCTACGCGGGATACCGAACAATGAGCAGTTCTTC. Translated, it gives CASSYKPLRGIPNNEQFF.

The rearrangement uses TRBV11-2 and TRBJ2-3, with D possibly being TRBD2 (6 bases). This CDR3 region has 14 residues. V was pared by 4 bases and J by 3 bases, with 11 bases between. Germline lookup yields CDR1 SGHAT and CDR2 FQNNGV. The CDR3 loop reads CASSSRAGTDTQYF. CDR3 nucleotides: TGTGCCAGCAGCTCCCGAGCGGGTACAGATACGCAGTATTTT.

This clone has only one observation. The chain carries TRBV5-1 and TRBJ2-4; 10 nucleotides line up with TRBD1. The J segment lost 6 bases and the V segment lost 7 bases, leaving 10 bases of the junction unmatched. Germline assignment: CDR1 SGHRS and CDR2 YFSETQ. The CDR3 length is 15 residues. CDR3 in amino acids: CASGIGDRGLNIQYF. The CDR3 DNA is TGCGCCAGCGGGATCGGGGACAGGGGACTAAACATTCAGTACTTC.

The chain joins TRBV24-1 to TRBJ2-3; 7 bases align to TRBD2. The length of the CDR3 is 15 residues. Germline-derived CDR1 and CDR2 are KGHDR and SFDVKD. V trimming: 2 bases; J trimming: 7 bases; junction bases outside the gene matches: 8. The CDR3 DNA reads TGTGCCACCAGTGATTCGGGAGGATGGGCAAATACGCAGTATTTT. As protein: CATSDSGGWANTQYF.

In its sample, this clone was seen once. The chain links TRBV12-3 or TRBV12-4 to TRBJ2-7; TRBD1 is a possible D gene (5 bases). The CDR3 loop spans 13 amino acids. V was cut by 2 bases and J by 2 bases, with 7 bases left in between. The CDR3 nucleotides read TGTGCCAGCAGTTTACAGGGCCCCTACGAGCAGTACTTC. Translating gives CASSLQGPYEQYF.

The CDR3: CASGVRQSLYEQYF. The CDR3 DNA sequence: TGTGCCAGCGGGGTACGACAGAGCCTCTACGAGCAGTACTTC. The V gene is TRBV14, the J gene TRBJ2-7; D perhaps matches TRBD1 (5 bases). This CDR3 contains 14 residues. Germline V CDR1 and CDR2: SGHDN, FVKESK. The V end lost 8 bases, the J end lost 3 bases, and 17 bases lay between the germline ends.

The chain uses TRBV5-6 and TRBJ2-4; D ambiguous. Trimming shortened V by 0 bases and J by 5 bases, and 21 bases separated the two germline ends. CDR3 size: 18 residues. Germline lookup yields CDR1 SGHDT and CDR2 YYEEEE. The CDR3 protein is CASSLAYSRSPAQNIQYF. The CDR3 DNA reads TGTGCCAGCAGCTTGGCCTATTCCAGGTCCCCCGCCCAAAACATTCAGTACTTC.